A selection of T cell receptor beta chains follows, all from one sample in a study of Tregs in tolerant kidney transplant recipients. TCRdb's copy holds only in-frame clones and misses some; the assay was immunoSEQ multiplex PCR. The table lists around 1,800 clones, roughly 70% of them singletons. These TCRs' antigens remain unknown. Sequences were obtained from CD8+ T cells from blood cultured with allogeneic cells. The receptors come from a human donor in good health. Each CDR3 is given with its conserved first and last residue. The order of the fields is CDR3 length, clone size, D gene, J gene, V gene, CDR3 protein, CDR3 DNA. D genes are given only for firm matches. Rows give clone size only sometimes, using once, few, many, or a class for an expanded clone.

16	.	TRBD2	TRBJ2-1	TRBV11-2	CASSLELAGGQNEQFF	TGTGCCAGCAGCCTCGAACTAGCGGGGGGGCAGAATGAGCAGTTCTTC
15	.	.	TRBJ2-7	TRBV19	CASSIGPAPSYEQYF	TGTGCCAGTAGTATCGGGCCAGCCCCTTCCTACGAGCAGTACTTC
14	.	.	TRBJ1-1	TRBV4-1	CASSQFGRSTEAFF	TGCGCCAGCAGCCAATTCGGTCGGAGCACTGAAGCTTTCTTT
15	.	TRBD1	TRBJ2-2	TRBV6-5	CASSWQGQDTGELFF	TGTGCCAGCAGTTGGCAGGGACAGGACACCGGGGAGCTGTTTTTT
15	.	TRBD1	TRBJ1-2	TRBV6-5	CASSLGQGIIYGYTF	TGTGCCAGCAGTTTGGGACAGGGTATAATCTATGGCTACACCTTC
12	.	.	TRBJ2-7	TRBV29-1	CSVLQDSYEQYF	TGCAGCGTTCTTCAGGACTCCTACGAGCAGTACTTC
14	.	.	TRBJ2-7	TRBV9	CASSVGHEAYEQYF	TGTGCCAGCAGCGTAGGACATGAGGCGTACGAGCAGTACTTC
16	few	.	TRBJ2-7	TRBV4-1	CASSHPSGQSSYEQYF	TGCGCCAGCAGCCACCCGAGCGGGCAGAGCTCCTACGAGCAGTACTTC
12	.	.	TRBJ1-1	TRBV5-4	CASSGDRPEAFF	TGTGCCAGCAGCGGTGACAGGCCTGAAGCTTTCTTT
16	.	.	TRBJ1-4	TRBV16	CASSQSSGTTNEKLFF	TGTGCCAGCAGCCAATCGAGCGGGACAACTAATGAAAAACTGTTTTTT
13	.	TRBD1	TRBJ1-2	TRBV27	CASTPGTGAGYTF	TGTGCCAGCACCCCCGGGACAGGGGCTGGCTACACCTTC
15	.	.	TRBJ2-1	TRBV6-5	CASSYQGPIGNEQFF	TGTGCCAGCAGTTACCAAGGACCGATAGGCAATGAGCAGTTCTTC
14	few	.	TRBJ2-3	TRBV4-1	CASSQFEGSDTQYF	TGCGCCAGCAGCCAATTCGAGGGTAGTGATACGCAGTATTTT
15	few	.	TRBJ2-1	TRBV19	CASSIQGTIYNEQFF	TGTGCCAGTAGTATTCAGGGGACAATATACAATGAGCAGTTCTTC
15	.	.	TRBJ2-3	TRBV4-1	CASSAATGGPDTQYF	TGCGCCAGCAGCGCCGCGACAGGAGGGCCAGATACGCAGTATTTT
14	few	TRBD1	TRBJ2-1	TRBV10-1	CASSGGQNYNEQFF	TGCGCCAGCAGTGGGGGACAGAATTACAATGAGCAGTTCTTC
14	once	TRBD1	TRBJ1-1	TRBV7-9	CASSSGDRNTEAFF	TGTGCCAGCAGCTCGGGGGACAGAAACACTGAAGCTTTCTTT
15	.	TRBD2	TRBJ2-1	TRBV5-6	CASSLFRGVCNEQFF	TGTGCCAGCAGCTTGTTTCGGGGGGTCTGCAATGAGCAGTTCTTC
14	.	.	TRBJ1-2	TRBV7-8	CASSSAGRNYGYTF	TGTGCCAGCAGCTCGGCCGGGCGAAACTATGGCTACACCTTC
20	.	TRBD2	TRBJ2-5	TRBV9	CASSSPVAGGPLPHQETQYF	TGTGCCAGCAGCTCACCCGTAGCGGGGGGGCCCCTCCCACACCAAGAGACCCAGTACTTC
13	.	.	TRBJ2-7	TRBV27	CASRLGESYEQYF	TGTGCCAGCAGACTGGGCGAATCCTACGAGCAGTACTTC
17	.	TRBD1	TRBJ1-6	TRBV19	CASSILSGGLYNSPLHF	TGTGCCAGTAGTATTTTATCAGGGGGTCTCTATAATTCACCCCTCCACTTT
14	few	.	TRBJ2-3	TRBV27	CASSPGTTGYTQYF	TGTGCCAGCAGCCCCGGGACCACGGGTTATACGCAGTATTTT
14	.	TRBD1	TRBJ1-2	TRBV27	CASSLSGTGGGYTF	TGTGCCAGCAGTTTATCCGGGACAGGGGGGGGCTACACCTTC
15	.	.	TRBJ2-1	TRBV15	CATSRDGNSYNEQFF	TGTGCCACCAGCAGAGACGGGAACTCCTACAATGAGCAGTTCTTC
16	few	TRBD2	TRBJ2-5	TRBV2	CASSDGASGGRETQYF	TGTGCCAGCAGTGACGGGGCTAGCGGGGGGAGGGAGACCCAGTACTTC
13	.	.	TRBJ2-2	TRBV11-3	CASSLGGPGELFF	TGTGCCAGCAGCTTAGGTGGGCCCGGGGAGCTGTTTTTT
17	.	.	TRBJ1-5	TRBV7-9	CASSLVVVDQGGQPQHF	TGTGCCAGCAGCTTAGTAGTGGTGGATCAGGGAGGGCAGCCCCAGCATTTT
13	.	TRBD1	TRBJ2-7	TRBV15	CATSWDRSYEQYF	TGTGCCACCAGCTGGGACAGATCCTACGAGCAGTACTTC
13	.	.	TRBJ2-5	TRBV27	CASSWGGQETQYF	TGTGCCAGCAGTTGGGGCGGCCAAGAGACCCAGTACTTC
15	.	.	TRBJ2-2	TRBV30	CAWSVRRVKTGELFF	TGTGCCTGGAGTGTACGCAGGGTAAAAACCGGGGAGCTGTTTTTT
15	.	.	TRBJ2-1	TRBV19	CASSWDGSSYNEQFF	TGTGCCAGTAGTTGGGACGGTAGCTCCTACAATGAGCAGTTCTTC
16	.	.	TRBJ1-4	TRBV6-1	CASSELEQSVNEKLFF	TGTGCCAGCAGTGAACTAGAACAGTCTGTTAATGAAAAACTGTTTTTT
15	.	TRBD1	TRBJ1-3	TRBV19	CASSLWTGHGNTIYF	TGTGCCAGTAGTTTGTGGACAGGGCATGGAAACACCATATATTTT
15	.	TRBD1	TRBJ1-2	TRBV5-1	CASSLVGQGAYGYTF	TGCGCCAGCAGCTTGGTTGGACAGGGGGCCTATGGCTACACCTTC
16	once	TRBD2	TRBJ2-1	TRBV7-8	CASSLEPAGGYNEQFF	TGTGCCAGCAGCTTAGAGCCAGCGGGGGGGTACAATGAGCAGTTCTTC
15	.	.	TRBJ2-6	TRBV7-9	CASSFQGFGANVLTF	TGTGCCAGCAGCTTTCAGGGGTTTGGGGCCAACGTCCTGACTTTC
13	.	.	TRBJ2-7	TRBV10-3	CAISESARYEQYF	TGTGCCATCAGTGAGTCGGCGAGGTACGAGCAGTACTTC